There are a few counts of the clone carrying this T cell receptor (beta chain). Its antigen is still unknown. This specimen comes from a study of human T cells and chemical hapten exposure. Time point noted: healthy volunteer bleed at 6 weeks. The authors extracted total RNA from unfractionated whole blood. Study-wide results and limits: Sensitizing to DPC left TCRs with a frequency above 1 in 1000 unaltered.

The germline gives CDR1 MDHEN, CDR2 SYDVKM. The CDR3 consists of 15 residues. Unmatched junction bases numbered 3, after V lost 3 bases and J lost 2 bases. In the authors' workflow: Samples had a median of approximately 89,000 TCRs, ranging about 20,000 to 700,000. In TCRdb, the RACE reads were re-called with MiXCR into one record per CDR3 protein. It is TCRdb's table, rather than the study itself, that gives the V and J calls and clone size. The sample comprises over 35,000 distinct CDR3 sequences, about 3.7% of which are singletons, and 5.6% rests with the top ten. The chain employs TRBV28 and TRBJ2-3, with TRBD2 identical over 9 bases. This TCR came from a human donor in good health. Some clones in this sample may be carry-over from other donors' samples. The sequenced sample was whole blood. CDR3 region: CASSFGGRATDTQYF. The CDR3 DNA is TGTGCCAGCAGTTTCGGCGGGAGGGCCACAGATACGCAGTATTTT.